This TCR beta chain was recorded in a study of spatial heterogeneity in lung cancer. About the study: Samples were obtained from some 70 donors, all untreated early-stage non-small cell lung cancer patients. At a median of roughly 26 months after resection, follow-up PBMC samples were sequenced when available.

A unique molecular identifier was carried by every single TCR cDNA molecule. TCRdb used MiXCR to reprocess the 5' RACE reads, holding one entry per CDR3 protein. The sample consists of 95,000 to 130,000 distinct CDR3 sequences, 12% of them appearing once. This clonotype was seen ten or more times. V dropped 7 bases and J dropped 4 bases, with 12 bases sitting between them. Germline lookup yields CDR1 ENHRY and CDR2 SYGVKD. There are 13 residues in the CDR3. The time point denotes: blood at routine non-recurrence follow-up after resection. No cells were sorted before sequencing. The whole RNA sequenced was extracted from tumor, nontumor lung or frozen PBMC.

The specimen comprised PBMCs, sampled at follow-up. This chain links TRBV10-3 with TRBJ2-3, with D possibly being TRBD2 (7 bases). The TCR was taken from a male donor with early-stage non-small cell lung cancer. The CDR3 DNA is TGTGCCATCAAAGAGGGGGGGCCAGATACGCAGTATTTT. Its protein is CAIKEGGPDTQYF.